The entry below describes one T cell receptor beta chain. The antigen is not known. Germline assignment: CDR1 SQVTM and CDR2 ANQGSEA. The CDR3 has 13 amino acids. V shed 5 bases and J shed 3 bases, with 14 bases lying between them. The data originate from a study of CD8 T cells in ankylosing spondylitis. Study-level results: Relatively scarce in peripheral blood, disease-linked clones were CD8+.

Library preparation for TCR beta used quantitative 5'-RACE with molecular barcodes. TCRdb passed the 5' RACE reads through MiXCR, listing each CDR3 protein once. The sample shows 100,000 or so distinct CDR3 sequences, approximately 25% of them seen only once. The TCR was taken from a male donor with ankylosing spondylitis. The sequenced material came from synovial fluid, either unsorted or a sorted T cell fraction (not recorded which). The chain recombines TRBV29-1 with TRBJ2-7; perhaps TRBD1 as D (6 bases). The CDR3 coding sequence is TGCAGCGTTATTACAGGGCTAGTCTACGAGCAGTACTTC. It specifies CSVITGLVYEQYF.